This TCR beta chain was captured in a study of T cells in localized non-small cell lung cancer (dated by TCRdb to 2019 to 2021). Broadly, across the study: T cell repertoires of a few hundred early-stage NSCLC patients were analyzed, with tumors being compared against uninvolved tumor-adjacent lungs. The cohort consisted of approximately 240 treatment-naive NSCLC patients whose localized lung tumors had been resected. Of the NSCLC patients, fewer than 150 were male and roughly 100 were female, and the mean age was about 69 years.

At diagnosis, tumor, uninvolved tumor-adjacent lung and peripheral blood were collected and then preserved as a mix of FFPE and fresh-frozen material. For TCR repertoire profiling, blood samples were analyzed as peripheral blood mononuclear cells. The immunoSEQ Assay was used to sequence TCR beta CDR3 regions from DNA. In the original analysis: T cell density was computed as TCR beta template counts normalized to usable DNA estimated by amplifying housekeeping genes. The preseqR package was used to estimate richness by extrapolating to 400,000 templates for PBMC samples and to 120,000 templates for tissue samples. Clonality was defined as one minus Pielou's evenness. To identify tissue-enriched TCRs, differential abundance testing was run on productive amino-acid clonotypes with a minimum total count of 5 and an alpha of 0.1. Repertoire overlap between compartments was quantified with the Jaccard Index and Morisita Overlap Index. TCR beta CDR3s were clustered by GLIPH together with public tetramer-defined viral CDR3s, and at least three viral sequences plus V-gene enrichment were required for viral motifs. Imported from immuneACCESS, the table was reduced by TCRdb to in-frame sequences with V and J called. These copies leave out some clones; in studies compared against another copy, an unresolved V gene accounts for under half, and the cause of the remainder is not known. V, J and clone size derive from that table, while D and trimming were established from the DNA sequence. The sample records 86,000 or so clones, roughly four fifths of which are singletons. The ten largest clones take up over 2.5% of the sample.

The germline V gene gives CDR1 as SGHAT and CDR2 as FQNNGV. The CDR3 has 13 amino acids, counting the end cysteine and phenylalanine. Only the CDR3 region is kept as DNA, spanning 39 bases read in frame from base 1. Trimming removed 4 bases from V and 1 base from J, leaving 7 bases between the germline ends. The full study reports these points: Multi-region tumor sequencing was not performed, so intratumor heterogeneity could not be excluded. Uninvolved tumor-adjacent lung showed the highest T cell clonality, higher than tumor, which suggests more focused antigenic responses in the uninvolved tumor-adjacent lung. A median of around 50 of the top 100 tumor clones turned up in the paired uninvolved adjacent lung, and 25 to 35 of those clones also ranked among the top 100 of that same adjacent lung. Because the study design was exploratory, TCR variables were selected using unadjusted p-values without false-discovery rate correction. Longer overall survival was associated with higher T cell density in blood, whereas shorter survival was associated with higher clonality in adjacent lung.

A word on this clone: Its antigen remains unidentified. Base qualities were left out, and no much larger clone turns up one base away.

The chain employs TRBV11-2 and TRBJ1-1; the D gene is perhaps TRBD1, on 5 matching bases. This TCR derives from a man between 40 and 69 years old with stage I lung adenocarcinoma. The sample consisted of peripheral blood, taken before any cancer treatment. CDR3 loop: CASSSQENTEAFF. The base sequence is TGTGCCAGCAGCTCACAGGAGAACACTGAAGCTTTCTTT.